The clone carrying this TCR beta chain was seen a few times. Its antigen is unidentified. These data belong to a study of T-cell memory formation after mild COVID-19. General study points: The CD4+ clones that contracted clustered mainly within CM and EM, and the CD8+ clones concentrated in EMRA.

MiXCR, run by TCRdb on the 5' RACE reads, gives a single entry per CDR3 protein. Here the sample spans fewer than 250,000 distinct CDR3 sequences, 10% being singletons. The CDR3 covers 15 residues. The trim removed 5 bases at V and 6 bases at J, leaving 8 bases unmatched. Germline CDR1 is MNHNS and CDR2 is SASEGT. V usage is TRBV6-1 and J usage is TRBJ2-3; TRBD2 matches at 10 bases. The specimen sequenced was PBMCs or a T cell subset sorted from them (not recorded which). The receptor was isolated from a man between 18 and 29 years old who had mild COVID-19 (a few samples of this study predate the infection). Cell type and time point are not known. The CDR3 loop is CASSYIAGGPDTQYF. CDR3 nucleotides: TGTGCCAGCAGTTATATAGCGGGGGGTCCCGATACGCAGTATTTT.